Listed here are 4 T cell receptor beta chains from one sample, sequenced in a study of T cells in localized non-small cell lung cancer. Clones were read by immunoSEQ multiplex PCR, and TCRdb kept only the in-frame ones, dropping some. This sample has about 9,200 clones, with approximately 89% found just once. The specimen comprised peripheral blood, sampled before any cancer treatment. The receptor source for this set is a female donor older than 55 with stage II squamous cell lung carcinoma.

The genes are TRBV7-9 and TRBJ2-1, with D maybe TRBD2 (5 bases). The CDR3 spans 15 residues. Germline V gives CDR1 SEHNR, CDR2 FQNEAQ (reference sequence). The ends were cut back, 0 bases at V and 6 bases at J, with 12 bases in the middle. The DNA for the CDR3 is TGTGCCAGCAGCTTAGCGGGTCGGGATGCCAATGAGCAGTTCTTC. This codes for CASSLAGRDANEQFF.

The chain links TRBV11-2 to TRBJ2-5; D remains ambiguous. V was shortened by 0 bases and J by 5 bases, with 4 bases between the two germline ends. Germline V gene data show CDR1 as SGHAT and CDR2 as FQNNGV. This CDR3 is 12 amino acids long. CDR3 sequence reads: CASSLEAETQYF. The CDR3 bases are TGTGCCAGCAGCTTAGAGGCCGAGACCCAGTACTTC.

The chain links TRBV28 to TRBJ2-2; D might be TRBD1 or TRBD2, each matching 5 bases. The CDR3 loop spans 16 amino acids. Germline CDR1 is MDHEN and CDR2 is SYDVKM. Deletions cut 6 bases from V and 0 bases from J, with 14 bases between. The CDR3 DNA sequence: TGTGCCAGCAGCGCCCCGACAGCGGCGAACACCGGGGAGCTGTTTTTT. Its protein product is CASSAPTAANTGELFF.

The V and J genes are TRBV5-1 and TRBJ2-5; D might be TRBD2 (6 bases). The V end was cut by 3 bases, the J end by 3 bases, with 6 bases between. Germline V lookup: CDR1 SGHRS, CDR2 YFSETQ. The CDR3 length is 12 residues. The CDR3 sequence: CASSWGEETQYF. DNA for the CDR3: TGCGCCAGCAGCTGGGGGGAAGAGACCCAGTACTTC. The variable domain in full, completed from reference TRBV5-1 and TRBJ2-5, reads KAGVTQTPRYLIKTRGQQVTLSCSPISGHRSVSWYQQTPGQGLQFLFEYFSETQRNKGNFPGRFSGRQFSNSRSEMNVSTLELGDSALYLCASSWGEETQYFGPGTRLLVL.